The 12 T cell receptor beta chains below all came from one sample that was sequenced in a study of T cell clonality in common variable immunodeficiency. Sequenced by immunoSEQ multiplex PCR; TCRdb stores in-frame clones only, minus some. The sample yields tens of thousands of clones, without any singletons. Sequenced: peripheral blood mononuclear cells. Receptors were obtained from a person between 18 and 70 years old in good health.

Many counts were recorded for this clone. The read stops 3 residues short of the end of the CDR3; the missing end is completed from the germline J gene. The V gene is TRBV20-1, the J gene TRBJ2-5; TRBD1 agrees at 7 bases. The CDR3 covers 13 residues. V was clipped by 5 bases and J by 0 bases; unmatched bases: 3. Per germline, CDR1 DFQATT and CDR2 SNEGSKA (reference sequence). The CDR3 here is CSALDRDQETQYF. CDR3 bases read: TGCAGTGCTCTCGACAGGGACCAAGAGACC.

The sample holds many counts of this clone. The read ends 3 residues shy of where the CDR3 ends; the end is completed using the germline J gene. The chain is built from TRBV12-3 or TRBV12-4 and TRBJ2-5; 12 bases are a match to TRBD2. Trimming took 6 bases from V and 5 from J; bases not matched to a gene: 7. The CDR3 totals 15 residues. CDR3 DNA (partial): TGTGCCAGCAGCCTAAATCTAGCGGGAGGGGAGACC. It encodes CASSLNLAGGET. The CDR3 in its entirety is CASSLNLAGGETQYF.

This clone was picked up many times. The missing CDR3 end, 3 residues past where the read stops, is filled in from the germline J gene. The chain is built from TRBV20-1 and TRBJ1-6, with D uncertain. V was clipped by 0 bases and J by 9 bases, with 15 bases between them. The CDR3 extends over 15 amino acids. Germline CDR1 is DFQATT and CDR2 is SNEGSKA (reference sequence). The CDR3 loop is CSARDQASLSSPLHF. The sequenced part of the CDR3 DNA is TGCAGTGCTAGAGATCAGGCATCCTTAAGTTCACCC.

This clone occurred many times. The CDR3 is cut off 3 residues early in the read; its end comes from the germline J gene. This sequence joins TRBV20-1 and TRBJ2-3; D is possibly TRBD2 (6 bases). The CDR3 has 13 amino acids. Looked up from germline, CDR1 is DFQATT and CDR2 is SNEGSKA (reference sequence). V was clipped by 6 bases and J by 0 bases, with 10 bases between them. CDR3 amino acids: CSARDSSTDTQYF. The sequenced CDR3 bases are TGCAGTGCCAGGGACTCTAGCACAGATACG.

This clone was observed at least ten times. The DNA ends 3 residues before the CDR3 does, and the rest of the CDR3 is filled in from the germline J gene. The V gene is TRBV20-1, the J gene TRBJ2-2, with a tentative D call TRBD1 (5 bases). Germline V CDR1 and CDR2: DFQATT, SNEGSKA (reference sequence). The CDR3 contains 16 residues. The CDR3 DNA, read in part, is TGCAGTGCTCTTGACAGTCCGAGCTCCTATAATTCACCG. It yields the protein CSALDSPSSYNSP. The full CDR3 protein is CSALDSPSSYNSPLFF.

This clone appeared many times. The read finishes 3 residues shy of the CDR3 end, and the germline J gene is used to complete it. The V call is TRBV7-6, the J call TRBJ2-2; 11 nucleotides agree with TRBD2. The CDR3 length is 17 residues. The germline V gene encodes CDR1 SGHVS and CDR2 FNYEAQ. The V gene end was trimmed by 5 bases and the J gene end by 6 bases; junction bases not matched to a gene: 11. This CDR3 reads CASSPTGLAETPGELFF. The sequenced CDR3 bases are TGTGCCAGCAGCCCTACGGGACTAGCGGAAACCCCCGGGGAG.

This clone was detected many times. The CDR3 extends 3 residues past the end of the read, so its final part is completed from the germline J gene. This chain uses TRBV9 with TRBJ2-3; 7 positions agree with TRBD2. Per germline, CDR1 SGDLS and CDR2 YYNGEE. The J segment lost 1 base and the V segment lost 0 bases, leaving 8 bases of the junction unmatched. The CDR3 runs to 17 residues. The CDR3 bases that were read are TGTGCCAGCAGCGTAGGGGCTAGCGGCTGGGGCACAGATACG. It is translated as CASSVGASGWGTDT. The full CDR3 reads CASSVGASGWGTDTQYF.

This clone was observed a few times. CDR3 protein: CASTDGAGSAFF. The sequenced part of the CDR3 DNA is TGTGCCAGCACCGACGGAGCGGGGTCT. The chain recombines TRBV7-9 with TRBJ1-1; D call uncertain. The read ends 3 residues before the CDR3 terminus; that terminus is restored from the germline J gene. The CDR3 contains 12 residues. Germline values: CDR1 SEHNR, CDR2 FQNEAQ (reference sequence).

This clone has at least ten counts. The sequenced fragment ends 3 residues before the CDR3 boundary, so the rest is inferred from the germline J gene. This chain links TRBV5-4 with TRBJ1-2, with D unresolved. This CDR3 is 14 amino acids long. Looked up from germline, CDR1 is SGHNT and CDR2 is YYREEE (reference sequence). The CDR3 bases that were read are TGTGCCAGCAGCTTGGTTGGCTCCCCAGATACC. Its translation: CASSLVGSPDT. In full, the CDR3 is CASSLVGSPDTYTF. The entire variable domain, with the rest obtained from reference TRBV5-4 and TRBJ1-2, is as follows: ETGVTQSPTHLIKTRGQQVTLRCSSQSGHNTVSWYQQALGQGPQFIFQYYREEENGRGNFPPRFSGLQFPNYSSELNVNALELDDSALYLCASSLVGSPDTYTFGSGTRLTVV.

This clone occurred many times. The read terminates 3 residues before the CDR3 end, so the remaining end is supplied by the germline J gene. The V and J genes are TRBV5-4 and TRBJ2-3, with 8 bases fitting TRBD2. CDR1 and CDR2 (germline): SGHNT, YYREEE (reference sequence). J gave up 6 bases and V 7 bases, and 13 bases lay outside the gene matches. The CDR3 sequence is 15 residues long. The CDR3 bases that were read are TGTGCCAGCGCGGTTCCGGGACTAGAACCCGATACG. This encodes CASAVPGLEPDT. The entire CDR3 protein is CASAVPGLEPDTQYF.

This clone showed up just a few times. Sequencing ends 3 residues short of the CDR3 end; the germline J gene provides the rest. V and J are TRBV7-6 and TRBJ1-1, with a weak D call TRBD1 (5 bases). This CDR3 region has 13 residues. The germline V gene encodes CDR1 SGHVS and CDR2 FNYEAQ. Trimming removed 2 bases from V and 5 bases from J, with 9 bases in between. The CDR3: CASSLRRTTEAFF. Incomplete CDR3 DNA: TGTGCCAGCAGCTTACGGCGGACAACTGAA.

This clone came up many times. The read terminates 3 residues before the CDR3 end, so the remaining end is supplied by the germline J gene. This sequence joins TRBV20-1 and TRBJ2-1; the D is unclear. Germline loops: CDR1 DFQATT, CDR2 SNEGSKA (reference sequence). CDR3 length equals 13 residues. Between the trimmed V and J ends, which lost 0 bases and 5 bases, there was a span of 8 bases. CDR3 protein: CSARDPADNEQFF. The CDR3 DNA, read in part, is TGCAGTGCTAGAGATCCCGCGGACAATGAG.